One sample yielded the 5 T cell receptor beta chains listed below, sequenced in a study of shared clonotypes between healthy human individuals. Produced via immunoSEQ multiplex PCR; TCRdb's table is partial and in-frame only. The table has a few hundred thousand clones, less than 98% seen once. The sequencing sample was made of naive CD4+ T cells sorted from blood. As to subset: CD45RA+ positively selected. These TCRs come from a woman aged 25 to 39 in good health.

The chain combines TRBV9 with TRBJ1-3; no clear D. V was shortened by 2 bases and J by 3 bases, with 6 bases between the two germline ends. Germline assignment: CDR1 SGDLS and CDR2 YYNGEE. This CDR3 comprises 13 residues. The CDR3 region is CASSVTNGNTIYF. The CDR3 DNA reads as TGTGCCAGCAGCGTGACAAATGGAAACACCATATATTTT.

This rearrangement joins TRBV28 to TRBJ2-5, with a possible D match to TRBD1 (6 bases). V shed 6 bases and J shed 2 bases, with 13 bases lying between them. The germline V gene has CDR1 MDHEN and CDR2 SYDVKM. CDR3 length: 14 amino acids. The CDR3 loop is CASRGGQLQETQYF. In DNA, the CDR3 is TGTGCCAGCAGGGGTGGACAGCTACAAGAGACCCAGTACTTC. The variable domain in full, with the rest retrieved from reference TRBV28 and TRBJ2-5, is DVKVTQSSRYLVKRTGEKVFLECVQDMDHENMFWYRQDPGLGLRLIYFSYDVKMKEKGDIPEGYSVSREKKERFSLILESASTNQTSMYLCASRGGQLQETQYFGPGTRLLVL.

The chain links TRBV5-1 to TRBJ2-5, with unresolved D. The end of the DNA aligns better with TRBJ2-7, so the J call may be wrong. This CDR3 comprises 16 residues. Germline values: CDR1 SGHRS, CDR2 YFSETQ. In DNA form, the CDR3 reads TGCGCCAGCAGCTCCTCCTCGTCGACGGCGAATTACGAGCAGTACTTC. It specifies CASSSSSSTANYEQYF.

The chain recombines TRBV28 with TRBJ1-1, with D possibly matching TRBD1 (5 bases). The germline gives CDR1 MDHEN, CDR2 SYDVKM. This CDR3 comprises 11 residues. V dropped 9 bases and J dropped 5 bases, with 10 bases sitting between them. The CDR3 DNA follows: TGTGCCAGTGACAGTGCTACTGAAGCTTTCTTT. Its protein is CASDSATEAFF.

J is TRBJ2-5 and V is TRBV11-2; 8 bases fit TRBD2. This CDR3 has 14 residues. V was pared by 0 bases and J by 3 bases, with 0 bases of the junction left unmatched. The germline gives CDR1 SGHAT, CDR2 FQNNGV. The CDR3 nucleotides read TGTGCCAGCAGCTTAGAACTAGCGGAAGAGACCCAGTACTTC. Translation: CASSLELAEETQYF. Using reference TRBV11-2 and TRBJ2-5 for the parts outside the CDR3, the full variable domain is EAGVAQSPRYKIIEKRQSVAFWCNPISGHATLYWYQQILGQGPKLLIQFQNNGVVDDSQLPKDRFSAERLKGVDSTLKIQPAKLEDSAVYLCASSLELAEETQYFGPGTRLLVL.